This T cell receptor beta chain is drawn from a study of post-analysis software for immune sequencing data. Across the study: Relapsing-remitting, secondary progressive and progressive-relapsing courses of multiple sclerosis were included. Overall study findings and caveats: Compared with controls, patients showed significantly lower normalized Chao1 diversity. About five TRBV segments were more frequent in patients than controls; TRBV5-6, TRBV5-1 and TRBV20-1 belonged to this group. Under F measure analysis, samples from one preparation batch co-clustered strongly.

CDR1 and CDR2 from the germline V gene are SGDLS and YYNGEE. V dropped 0 bases and J dropped 5 bases, with 18 bases sitting between them. The CDR3 is made up of 16 amino acids. In the case of this clonotype: Its antigen is still unknown.

Prepared libraries of TCR beta cDNA carried unique molecular identifiers. T cells numbering about 0.85 to 10 million yielded cDNA molecules that totaled some 500,000. TCRdb reprocessed the PCR reads with MiXCR, giving one entry per CDR3 protein. This sample has approximately 770,000 distinct CDR3 sequences, with approximately 44% found just once. This receptor was identified in a girl between 5 and 17 years old with multiple sclerosis. The source material was blood. The rearrangement joins TRBV9 to TRBJ2-7; weak D call: TRBD2 (6 bases). The CDR3 spells CASSVGPGELGHEQYF. The CDR3, as DNA: TGTGCCAGCAGCGTAGGCCCGGGGGAGCTAGGCCACGAGCAGTACTTC.